Listed below are T cell receptor beta chains from one sample, sequenced in a study of cytomegalovirus exposure and HLA in healthy donors. Sequenced by immunoSEQ multiplex PCR; TCRdb stores in-frame clones only, minus some. The sample consists of around 150,000 clones, around 79% of them appearing once. Sequenced material: PBMCs. The origin of the receptors is a man aged 40-49 years in good health and CMV-seronegative. CDR3s include the opening cysteine and the closing phenylalanine or tryptophan. A D gene is named only where the DNA matches it firmly. Not every row has a clone size; where given, it reads once, few, many or a size class.

D gene	V gene	CDR3 length	clone size	J gene	CDR3 protein	CDR3 DNA
-	TRBV7-2	13	-	TRBJ2-2	CASSLQGSGELFF	TGTGCCAGCAGCTTGCAGGGAAGCGGGGAGCTGTTTTTT
-	TRBV2	13	-	TRBJ2-7	CASSETGIYEQYF	TGTGCCAGCAGTGAAACGGGGATCTACGAGCAGTACTTC
-	TRBV7-6	18	once	TRBJ2-3	CASSLRPMGRELTDTQYF	TGTGCCAGCAGTTTACGACCCATGGGACGGGAGTTGACAGATACGCAGTATTTT
TRBD1	TRBV4-3	16	-	TRBJ1-6	CASSQVATGGRSPLHF	TGCGCCAGCAGCCAGGTGGCGACAGGGGGTCGGTCACCCCTCCACTTT
-	TRBV11-2	14	-	TRBJ2-2	CASSLALAVGELFF	TGTGCCAGCAGCTTAGCGTTAGCGGTCGGGGAGCTGTTTTTT
TRBD1	TRBV7-8	15	-	TRBJ1-1	CASSPRTGKNTEAFF	TGTGCCAGCAGCCCCAGGACAGGGAAGAACACTGAAGCTTTCTTT
-	TRBV7-6	14	-	TRBJ1-4	CASSSLLETEKLFF	TGTGCCAGCAGCTCTCTATTAGAAACTGAAAAACTGTTTTTT
-	TRBV29-1	15	-	TRBJ2-1	CSVEGERLIDNEQFF	TGCAGCGTTGAAGGGGAGCGCTTAATAGACAATGAGCAGTTCTTC
TRBD2	TRBV7-9	15	-	TRBJ2-1	CASSSPGLAINEQFF	TGTGCCAGCAGCTCACCGGGACTAGCAATCAATGAGCAGTTCTTC
-	TRBV9	13	-	TRBJ2-3	CASSVGPPDTQYF	TGTGCCAGCAGCGTAGGGCCTCCAGATACGCAGTATTTT
-	TRBV5-4	14	-	TRBJ2-6	CASSRGGGANVLTF	TGTGCCAGCAGTAGGGGCGGTGGGGCCAACGTCCTGACTTTC
-	TRBV7-9	14	-	TRBJ2-4	CASSLGAAKNIQYF	TGTGCCAGCAGCTTAGGGGCGGCCAAAAACATTCAGTACTTC
-	TRBV5-6	15	once	TRBJ2-7	CASSPLGTNLHEQYF	TGTGCCAGCAGCCCCCTCGGGACAAATCTCCACGAGCAGTACTTC
TRBD1	TRBV11-2	15	-	TRBJ2-3	CASSPRDRGTDTQYF	TGTGCCAGCAGCCCCCGGGACAGGGGAACAGATACGCAGTATTTT
-	TRBV12-1	14	-	TRBJ2-5	CASSPVTQAKTQYF	TGTGCCAGCAGCCCCGTTACTCAGGCGAAGACCCAGTACTTC
-	TRBV28	15	-	TRBJ1-4	CASSSTRKGDEKLFF	TGTGCCAGCAGTTCTACAAGAAAGGGGGACGAAAAACTGTTTTTT
-	TRBV28	15	-	TRBJ2-7	CASSFGATGRYEQYF	TGTGCCAGCAGTTTTGGGGCGACAGGGAGGTACGAGCAGTACTTC
TRBD2	TRBV18	13	-	TRBJ2-1	CASSTSGRNEQFF	TGTGCCAGCTCGACTAGCGGGAGGAATGAGCAGTTCTTC
-	TRBV10-3	14	-	TRBJ2-1	CAISDVGGSNEQFF	TGTGCCATCAGTGATGTAGGGGGATCCAATGAGCAGTTCTTC
-	TRBV19	14	once	TRBJ1-5	CASSINSRNQPQHF	TGTGCCAGTAGTATAAACAGTAGGAATCAGCCCCAGCATTTT
TRBD2	TRBV5-1	15	-	TRBJ2-1	CASSPGTSGYNEQFF	TGCGCCAGCAGCCCCGGGACTAGCGGATACAATGAGCAGTTCTTC
TRBD1	TRBV9	14	few	TRBJ2-7	CASSAGQGSDEQYF	TGTGCCAGCAGCGCCGGACAGGGGTCCGACGAGCAGTACTTC
TRBD2	TRBV5-4	13	-	TRBJ2-1	CASWREIGDEQFF	TGTGCCAGCTGGCGGGAGATTGGCGATGAGCAGTTCTTC
-	TRBV5-1	14	-	TRBJ1-1	CASSLTRTNTEAFF	TGCGCCAGCAGCTTAACACGGACAAACACTGAAGCTTTCTTT
TRBD2	TRBV11-3	20	-	TRBJ2-7	CASSFYWWVLSTSGSYEQYF	TGTGCCAGCAGCTTTTATTGGTGGGTCTTGTCGACTAGCGGAAGCTACGAGCAGTACTTC
-	TRBV28	17	-	TRBJ2-3	CASSFRGSLSRTDTQYF	TGTGCCAGCAGTTTCCGAGGGAGCTTGTCTAGGACAGATACGCAGTATTTT
-	TRBV5-4	13	few	TRBJ2-7	CASSLQGPGEQYF	TGTGCCAGCAGCTTGCAGGGTCCCGGCGAGCAGTACTTC
-	TRBV6-5	13	-	TRBJ1-1	CASSPKRGQSAFF	TGTGCCAGCAGTCCCAAGAGGGGACAATCAGCTTTCTTT
TRBD2	TRBV5-1	17	-	TRBJ2-3	CASSLARGASGTDTQYF	TGCGCCAGCAGCTTGGCCCGGGGGGCTAGCGGGACGGATACGCAGTATTTT
TRBD1	TRBV10-3	13	-	TRBJ2-7	CAIRTGGTYEQYF	TGTGCCATCAGGACAGGGGGCACCTACGAGCAGTACTTC
TRBD1	TRBV28	19	-	TRBJ2-6	CASSSQKDRGDSGANVLTF	TGTGCCAGCAGTTCCCAAAAGGACAGGGGTGACTCTGGGGCCAACGTCCTGACTTTC
-	TRBV10-3	14	few	TRBJ1-3	CATRAGNSGNTIYF	TGTGCCACACGAGCGGGGAACTCTGGAAACACCATATATTTT
TRBD2	TRBV28	15	once	TRBJ2-2	CASSQTSGREGELFF	TGTGCCAGCAGCCAGACTAGCGGAAGAGAGGGGGAGCTGTTTTTT
-	TRBV6-6	11	-	TRBJ1-2	CASRTVYGYTF	TGTGCCAGCAGGACAGTCTATGGCTACACCTTC
-	TRBV6-5	11	-	TRBJ2-7	CASSYQSGEYF	TGTGCCAGCAGTTACCAGTCGGGGGAGTACTTC
TRBD1	TRBV7-2	14	-	TRBJ1-4	CASSFSTGPEKLFF	TGTGCCAGCAGCTTCTCGACAGGGCCCGAAAAACTGTTTTTT
-	TRBV25-1	12	-	TRBJ2-7	CASSAAQSEQYF	TGTGCCAGCAGTGCTGCACAGAGCGAGCAGTACTTC
-	TRBV7-2	14	-	TRBJ2-3	CASSLSGWTDTQYF	TGTGCCAGCAGCTTAAGCGGGTGGACAGATACGCAGTATTTT
-	TRBV18	15	-	TRBJ2-3	CASRLTGDSTDTQYF	TGTGCCAGCCGCCTGACCGGGGATAGCACAGATACGCAGTATTTT
TRBD2	TRBV4-1	13	-	TRBJ2-3	CASSRLAGETQYF	TGCGCCAGCAGCCGACTAGCGGGAGAGACGCAGTATTTT
TRBD2	TRBV29-1	14	-	TRBJ2-1	CSGKTSGGYNEQFF	TGCAGCGGCAAGACTAGCGGGGGCTACAATGAGCAGTTCTTC
-	TRBV27	15	-	TRBJ2-5	CASSLSRENPGTQYF	TGTGCCAGCAGTTTATCTCGGGAGAATCCAGGAACCCAGTACTTC
-	TRBV11-2	15	-	TRBJ1-1	CASSLEAGMNTEAFF	TGTGCCAGCAGCTTAGAGGCGGGGATGAACACTGAAGCTTTCTTT
TRBD1	TRBV5-1	17	-	TRBJ2-2	CASSTGGQGSSTGELFF	TGCGCCAGCAGCACAGGAGGACAGGGATCAAGTACCGGGGAGCTGTTTTTT
-	TRBV19	12	few	TRBJ1-1	CASNSAGTEAFF	TGTGCCAGTAACTCCGCGGGCACTGAAGCTTTCTTT
-	TRBV28	11	-	TRBJ1-1	CASSSYTEAFF	TGTGCCAGCAGTTCGTACACTGAAGCTTTCTTT
TRBD2	TRBV28	15	-	TRBJ2-4	CASSLGGVTKNSQYF	TGTGCCAGCAGTTTGGGGGGGGTAACCAAAAACAGTCAGTACTTC